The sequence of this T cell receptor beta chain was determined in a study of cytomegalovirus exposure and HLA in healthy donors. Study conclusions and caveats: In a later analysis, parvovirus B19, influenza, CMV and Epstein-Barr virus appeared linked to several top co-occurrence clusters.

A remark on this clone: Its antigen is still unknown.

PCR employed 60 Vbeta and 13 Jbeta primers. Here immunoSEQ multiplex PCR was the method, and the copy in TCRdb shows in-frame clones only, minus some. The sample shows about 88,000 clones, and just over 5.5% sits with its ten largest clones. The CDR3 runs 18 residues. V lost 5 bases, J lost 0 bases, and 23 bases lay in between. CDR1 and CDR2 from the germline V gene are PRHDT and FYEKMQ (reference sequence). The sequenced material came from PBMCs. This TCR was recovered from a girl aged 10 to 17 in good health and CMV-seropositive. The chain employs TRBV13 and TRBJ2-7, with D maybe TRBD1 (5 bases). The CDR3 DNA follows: TGTGCCAGCAGCCTTGGGGCGGAACAGAAAAGTCGCTCCTACGAGCAGTACTTC. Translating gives CASSLGAEQKSRSYEQYF.